This T cell receptor (beta chain) was sequenced during a study of T cells in Graves' hyperthyroidism and ophthalmopathy. Study details: Peripheral blood draws took place at initial diagnosis, ahead of any treatment.

Researchers amplified the TCR beta CDR3 regions from RNA transcripts. HTBI primers were the set used in a first-round RT-PCR of the TCR CDR3. TCRdb ran MiXCR on the multiplex PCR reads and lists one entry per CDR3 protein. The sample lists 600,000 to 800,000 distinct CDR3 sequences; roughly a third were seen once. With respect to this clonotype: What it binds is not known. One junction end does not reproduce the germline sequence, and a read error may be involved.

Each diagnosis drew on symptoms, thyroxine, TRAb, thyroid ultrasound and orbital computed tomography findings. PBMCs came from 7.5 to 10 ml fresh peripheral blood. Study-level findings and limits: Appearing also in blood were most of the thyroid clonotypes expanded above 0.001.

This TCR derives from a woman between 35 and 50 years old with Graves' hyperthyroidism. The specimen was blood.

The CDR3 loop is CSVRSSGRVDYEQYF. DNA for the CDR3: TGCAGTGTTAGATCGAGCGGGAGGGTTGATTACGAGCAGTACTTC. The chain has TRBV20-1 and TRBJ2-7, with 10 nucleotides matching TRBD2. The germline V gene encodes CDR1 DFQATT and CDR2 SNEGSKA (reference sequence). This CDR3 comprises 15 residues.